The rows below give T cell receptor beta chains drawn from one sample of a study of T cells in Graves' hyperthyroidism and ophthalmopathy. From the multiplex PCR reads, TCRdb called clonotypes with MiXCR, one entry per CDR3 protein. This sample has about 640,000 distinct CDR3 sequences, with 14% found just once. Sequencing was performed on blood. The receptor source for this set is a woman aged 45-60 years with Graves' ophthalmopathy. The CDR3 runs from the conserved cysteine through the conserved F or W. D genes are given only for firm matches. Clone size appears in some rows only: once, few, many, or a class for an expanded clone.

d_call v_call clone_size cdr3_aa
NA TRBV20-1 NA CSAKHGNTQNEKLFF
TRBD2 TRBV4-1 NA CASSQELTSGRVPSSYNEQFF
NA TRBV9 NA CASSVDNGNTIYF
NA TRBV6-1 few CASRVDSNYGYTF
NA TRBV9 many CASSARTENTEAFF
NA TRBV14 NA CASSQDLAYNEQFF
NA TRBV7-2 many CASRTTSTEAFF
NA TRBV6-2/TRBV6-3 few CASITGPGTAGTQYF
TRBD2 TRBV6-2/TRBV6-3 NA CASSSGGSNEQFF
NA TRBV18 many CASSPRQGSEKLFF
NA TRBV12-5 few CASGLRGSDRYF
NA TRBV5-1 many CASSQEYNEQFF
TRBD2 TRBV7-2 NA CASSLALSGRAMTGELFF
NA TRBV12-3/TRBV12-4 many CASSLGEFTEAFF
TRBD2 TRBV27 many CASSSMGLAVRETQYF
NA TRBV28 many CASRRGVVEKLFF
TRBD2 TRBV20-1 many CSARDSRTSGRWGPYNEQFF
TRBD1 TRBV19 NA CASNTGQGSIYGYTF
NA TRBV6-1 few CVTTSGANVLTF
NA TRBV9 NA CASSEGLRPITEAFF
TRBD1 TRBV4-1 many CASSTHRQGSNYGYTF
TRBD1 TRBV18 NA CASSPPRTGTEKSTDTQYF
NA TRBV5-1 many CASSLGLEGHTQYF
NA TRBV30 NA CAWRQRGVGTDTQYF
NA TRBV5-1 few CASRSLGTRNYGYTF
NA TRBV10-3 many CAISEAAARTDTQYF
TRBD2 TRBV2 many CASSPSTSGRTGELFF
NA TRBV19 few CATGEGGWRNTEAFF
NA TRBV25-1 NA CASSESVDWEQYF